The following is a T cell receptor beta chain sequence with its context. The antigen remains unidentified. This specimen belongs to a study of cytomegalovirus exposure and HLA in healthy donors. Study-wide results and limits: Researchers counted 150 to 200 TCR beta chains as cytomegalovirus-associated. According to a later analysis, TCR clusters from the first cohort tended to co-occur in the roughly 110 validation repertoires.

Using immunoSEQ multiplex PCR, the repertoire was profiled, and TCRdb retains in-frame clones only, with some absent. The table lists some 140,000 clones, roughly 81% of them singletons. The V gene's germline CDR1 is GTSNPN and CDR2 SVGIG (reference sequence). Trimming took 2 bases from V and 1 from J, leaving 8 bases between them. There are 14 residues in the CDR3. The chain recombines TRBV30 with TRBJ1-4, with D possibly TRBD1 on 5 matching bases. The source is a woman in her twenties or thirties in good health and CMV-seronegative. The material sequenced was PBMCs. CDR3 residues: CAWSPGLTNEKLFF. For the CDR3, the DNA is TGTGCCTGGAGTCCAGGGTTAACTAATGAAAAACTGTTTTTT.